This T cell receptor beta chain was found in a study of beta chain features in type 1 diabetes. The sequenced template was cDNA made from the entire isolated RNA. TCRdb's copy holds only in-frame clones and misses some; the assay was immunoSEQ multiplex PCR. The repertoire includes roughly 100,000 clones, over 25% of them detected once, and approximately 0.5% sits in the top ten. Germline trimming cut 7 bases from V and 4 bases from J; bases unmatched to any gene: 9. The germline CDR1 and CDR2 sequences are GTSNPN and SVGIG (reference sequence). The CDR3 is 14 amino acids. Sorted CD4+ subsets: naive, central memory, regulatory, stem cell-like memory (CD45RO/CCR7/CD25/CD127/CD95/CD27 panel). Points from the study as a whole: Type 1 diabetes patients showed a moderate but significant shortening of TCRB CDR3s in all four CD4+ subsets.

This clone was counted a few times. What it binds is not known. The sample was central memory CD4+ T cells from blood. The TCR comes from a woman aged 18 to 35 with type 1 diabetes. V gene TRBV30 combines with J gene TRBJ2-3; 9 bases line up with TRBD2. DNA for the CDR3: TGTGCCTCGGATAGCGGGAGCGGGGCAGATACGCAGTATTTT. It specifies CASDSGSGADTQYF.